This is a list of T cell receptor beta chains from one sample in a study of cytomegalovirus exposure and HLA in healthy donors. The table came from immunoSEQ multiplex PCR; TCRdb's copy has only in-frame clones and leaves some out. The table shows about 190,000 clones, with around nine tenths occurring only once. The material sequenced was PBMCs. These receptors originate from a woman in her 30s in good health and CMV-seronegative. Each CDR3 is given with its conserved first and last residue. A D gene is named only where the DNA matches it firmly. Expanded clones get a size class; other rows say once, few or many, or leave the size out.

j_call | d_call | clone_size | v_call | cdr3_aa | cdr3_nt
TRBJ2-7 | . | . | TRBV28 | CASRGAYYEQYF | TGTGCCAGCAGGGGGGCATACTACGAGCAGTACTTC
TRBJ2-1 | TRBD1 | . | TRBV2 | CASSPTGVYSEQFF | TGTGCCAGCAGCCCTACAGGGGTCTACTCTGAGCAGTTCTTC
TRBJ2-7 | . | . | TRBV6-1 | CASNQDSSSYEQYF | TGTGCCAGCAACCAGGACAGTTCTTCCTACGAGCAGTACTTC
TRBJ2-1 | . | . | TRBV4-2 | CASSPGLGSYNEQFF | TGTGCCAGCAGCCCAGGACTTGGCTCCTACAATGAGCAGTTCTTC
TRBJ2-3 | . | few | TRBV19 | CASNSGVADTQYF | TGTGCCAGTAACTCAGGGGTAGCAGATACGCAGTATTTT
TRBJ2-5 | TRBD2 | . | TRBV28 | CASSFSGGQETQYF | TGTGCCAGCAGTTTTAGCGGGGGCCAAGAGACCCAGTACTTC
TRBJ2-1 | TRBD2 | . | TRBV2 | CALGASGYNEQFF | TGTGCCCTCGGGGCTAGCGGCTACAATGAGCAGTTCTTC
TRBJ2-7 | . | . | TRBV18 | CASSPSSSSYEQYF | TGTGCCAGCTCACCGTCTTCGAGCTCCTACGAGCAGTACTTC
TRBJ1-2 | . | . | TRBV28 | CASSQRDIAGYTF | TGTGCCAGCAGTCAAAGGGACATAGCTGGCTACACCTTC
TRBJ1-2 | . | . | TRBV2 | CASSSQNYGYTF | TGTGCCAGCAGTTCACAAAACTATGGCTACACCTTC
TRBJ2-7 | . | once | TRBV25-1 | CASSEYGGKGEQYF | TGTGCCAGCAGTGAATATGGAGGGAAAGGTGAGCAGTACTTC
TRBJ2-3 | . | . | TRBV9 | CASSPGTGVPQYF | TGTGCCAGCAGCCCTGGTACGGGGGTTCCGCAGTATTTT
TRBJ1-1 | . | . | TRBV13 | CASSLESGATEAFF | TGTGCCAGCAGCTTAGAATCAGGGGCAACTGAAGCTTTCTTT
TRBJ2-3 | TRBD1 | once | TRBV29-1 | CSVWDRGTDTQYF | TGCAGCGTGTGGGACAGGGGAACAGATACGCAGTATTTT
TRBJ1-1 | . | . | TRBV18 | CASSSSGGRRSEAFF | TGTGCCAGCTCCTCCTCGGGGGGGAGGCGTTCTGAAGCTTTCTTT
TRBJ2-1 | TRBD1 | . | TRBV5-6 | CASSLVGGTGGYNEQFF | TGTGCCAGCAGCTTGGTGGGAGGGACAGGGGGGTACAATGAGCAGTTCTTC
TRBJ2-5 | . | . | TRBV11-2 | CASSSPRDYQETQYF | TGTGCCAGCAGCTCGCCCCGGGACTACCAAGAGACCCAGTACTTC
TRBJ1-4 | TRBD1 | . | TRBV7-9 | CASSLGQGEKLFF | TGTGCCAGCAGCCTGGGACAGGGAGAAAAACTGTTTTTT
TRBJ1-1 | TRBD1 | . | TRBV10-3 | CANRGGDTEAFF | TGTGCCAACAGGGGCGGGGACACTGAAGCTTTCTTT
TRBJ2-2 | . | few | TRBV5-1 | CASSSGTSTGELFF | TGCGCCAGCAGCTCCGGGACATCCACCGGGGAGCTGTTTTTT
TRBJ1-5 | TRBD1 | . | TRBV10-3 | CAISRDRAEPQHF | TGTGCCATCAGTCGAGACAGGGCAGAGCCCCAGCATTTT
TRBJ2-1 | TRBD2 | . | TRBV11-3 | CASSPGTRGDNEQFF | TGTGCCAGCAGCCCCGGGACTAGGGGAGACAATGAGCAGTTCTTC
TRBJ2-1 | . | once | TRBV7-9 | CATPRSGGPGDFSYNEQFF | TGTGCCACTCCTAGGAGTGGGGGCCCCGGAGACTTTTCCTACAATGAGCAGTTCTTC
TRBJ1-2 | TRBD1 | . | TRBV28 | CASSRRDRAGGYTF | TGTGCCAGCAGTCGACGGGACAGGGCAGGCGGCTACACCTTC
TRBJ2-3 | . | few | TRBV5-6 | CASSFDVGGGYTQYF | TGTGCCAGCAGCTTTGACGTGGGGGGAGGTTATACGCAGTATTTT
TRBJ2-2 | TRBD1 | few | TRBV19 | CASSITGDTGELFF | TGTGCCAGTAGTATCACAGGGGACACCGGGGAGCTGTTTTTT
TRBJ2-5 | TRBD1 | . | TRBV7-2 | CASSPGTGIETQYF | TGTGCCAGCAGCCCCGGGACAGGAATCGAGACCCAGTACTTC
TRBJ2-3 | TRBD2 | . | TRBV7-9 | CASSFPLAGASTDTQYF | TGTGCCAGCAGCTTCCCCCTCGCGGGAGCCAGCACAGATACGCAGTATTTT
TRBJ2-7 | . | . | TRBV2 | CASRANYEQYF | TGTGCCAGCAGAGCGAATTACGAGCAGTACTTC
TRBJ2-7 | TRBD1 | . | TRBV2 | CASGTGGAVPYEQYF | TGTGCCAGCGGGACAGGGGGCGCGGTCCCCTACGAGCAGTACTTC
TRBJ2-5 | . | few | TRBV12-5 | CASGSGDQETQYF | TGTGCTAGTGGTTCCGGGGACCAAGAGACCCAGTACTTC
TRBJ1-2 | . | . | TRBV7-9 | CASNPGLGGGNYGYTF | TGTGCCAGCAATCCCGGATTGGGGGGGGGCAACTATGGCTACACCTTC
TRBJ2-1 | . | . | TRBV6-1 | CASSVSTSYNEQFF | TGTGCCAGCAGTGTTAGTACCTCCTACAATGAGCAGTTCTTC
TRBJ1-2 | . | . | TRBV2 | CASSEVALGGTNYGYTF | TGTGCCAGCAGTGAAGTGGCATTGGGGGGGACTAACTATGGCTACACCTTC
TRBJ2-5 | TRBD1 | . | TRBV19 | CASRNRGQETQYF | TGTGCCAGCAGAAACAGGGGGCAAGAGACCCAGTACTTC
TRBJ2-7 | TRBD2 | . | TRBV19 | CASRGGREGSGVRSSYEQYF | TGTGCCAGTAGAGGGGGGCGGGAGGGGTCGGGTGTGCGTAGCTCCTACGAGCAGTACTTC
TRBJ2-1 | . | . | TRBV7-6 | CASSLGRSGNEQFF | TGTGCCAGCAGCTTAGGCCGGTCCGGCAATGAGCAGTTCTTC
TRBJ2-7 | . | . | TRBV7-9 | CAIEITTYEQYF | TGTGCCATCGAGATTACCACCTACGAGCAGTACTTC
TRBJ1-4 | . | . | TRBV7-2 | CASSLDSYEKLFF | TGTGCCAGCAGCTTGGACAGTTACGAAAAACTGTTTTTT
TRBJ2-7 | . | . | TRBV6-6 | CASSFPEPTTYEQYF | TGTGCCAGCAGTTTTCCGGAGCCTACTACCTACGAGCAGTACTTC
TRBJ2-3 | . | . | TRBV29-1 | CSVDDRAGAEDTQYF | TGCAGCGTTGATGACCGCGCGGGGGCGGAGGATACGCAGTATTTT
TRBJ1-1 | . | . | TRBV4-2 | CASSQDPRGNTEAFF | TGTGCCAGCAGCCAAGATCCTCGGGGGAACACTGAAGCTTTCTTT
TRBJ2-2 | . | . | TRBV9 | CASSVDSGANTGELFF | TGTGCCAGCAGCGTAGACTCCGGGGCGAACACCGGGGAGCTGTTTTTT
TRBJ2-7 | TRBD1 | . | TRBV6-5 | CASSYNGQGRFEQYF | TGTGCCAGCAGTTACAACGGACAGGGGCGCTTCGAGCAGTACTTC
TRBJ1-2 | . | . | TRBV7-3 | CASSGPSNYGYTF | TGTGCCAGCAGCGGGCCAAGTAACTATGGCTACACCTTC
TRBJ1-1 | . | . | TRBV18 | CASSPRGARNTEAFF | TGTGCCAGCTCACCCCGGGGGGCCCGGAACACTGAAGCTTTCTTT
TRBJ2-5 | TRBD2 | . | TRBV20-1 | CSTGGQETQYF | TGCAGCACGGGGGGCCAAGAGACCCAGTACTTC
TRBJ1-4 | . | . | TRBV5-8 | CASSRGAGDEKLFF | TGTGCCAGCAGCCGGGGGGCTGGGGATGAAAAACTGTTTTTT
TRBJ2-5 | . | once | TRBV19 | CASSIRVQETQYF | TGTGCCAGTAGTATCAGGGTCCAAGAGACCCAGTACTTC
TRBJ2-3 | . | . | TRBV28 | CASSDDTSESDTQYF | TGTGCCAGCAGCGATGACACTTCCGAATCTGATACGCAGTATTTT
TRBJ1-3 | . | once | TRBV18 | CASSSQDTGNTIYF | TGTGCCAGCTCCAGCCAGGACACTGGAAACACCATATATTTT
TRBJ2-1 | TRBD1 | . | TRBV5-1 | CASSLDGTASYNEQFF | TGCGCCAGCAGCTTGGATGGGACAGCTTCCTACAATGAGCAGTTCTTC
TRBJ2-7 | TRBD1 | . | TRBV5-4 | CASSLGRTGLDYEQYF | TGTGCCAGCAGCTTGGGGAGGACAGGGTTAGACTACGAGCAGTACTTC
TRBJ2-5 | . | . | TRBV6-1 | CASSALGGAVGTQYF | TGTGCCAGCAGTGCCCTAGGGGGTGCGGTGGGGACCCAGTACTTC
TRBJ2-1 | . | . | TRBV4-1 | CASSQSPGPTGDEQFF | TGCGCCAGCAGCCAATCCCCCGGGCCCACGGGGGATGAGCAGTTCTTC